Listed below are T cell receptor beta chains from one sample, sequenced in a study of T cell responses to AZD1222 COVID-19 vaccine. The assay was immunoSEQ multiplex PCR, and TCRdb's table has in-frame clones only and misses some. The table shows 70,000 to 90,000 clones, with around 86% occurring only once. The material was peripheral blood, obtained 28 days after the second AZD1222 dose. The receptors stem from an adult who received the AZD1222 COVID-19 vaccine. Each CDR3 is given with its conserved first and last residue. Fields, in order: V gene, D gene, clone size, J gene, CDR3 protein, CDR3 DNA. The D gene is left open where the match is weak. Rows may omit the clone size; those that give it use once, few, many or a size class.

TRBV11-2	TRBD1	.	TRBJ2-1	CASSSRDRTHNEQFF	TGTGCCAGCAGCTCCCGGGACAGGACACACAATGAGCAGTTCTTC
TRBV19	TRBD1	.	TRBJ1-3	CATGPGQPFFSGNTIYF	TGTGCCACTGGCCCGGGACAGCCTTTTTTCTCTGGAAACACCATATATTTT
TRBV27	TRBD1	.	TRBJ2-7	CASSFTGQGSYEQYF	TGTGCCAGCAGTTTTACGGGACAGGGGTCATACGAGCAGTACTTC
TRBV19	.	once	TRBJ1-1	CASRPGQNTEAFF	TGTGCCAGTCGACCCGGACAGAACACTGAAGCTTTCTTT
TRBV6-2/TRBV6-3	TRBD1	.	TRBJ1-2	CASSFHRTGGYTF	TGTGCCAGCAGTTTCCACCGGACAGGGGGCTACACCTTC
TRBV10-1	.	.	TRBJ1-6	CASSRDAPPGRGLTLHF	TGCGCCAGCAGCCGGGACGCTCCACCTGGGAGGGGTCTCACCCTCCACTTT
TRBV5-4	.	.	TRBJ2-1	CASSLGTANNEQFF	TGTGCCAGCAGCTTGGGGACAGCCAACAATGAGCAGTTCTTC
TRBV7-9	.	.	TRBJ1-4	CASTPGLGWANEKLFF	TGTGCCAGCACCCCCGGTCTCGGCTGGGCTAATGAAAAACTGTTTTTT
TRBV27	.	.	TRBJ1-5	CASSQEYDQPQHF	TGTGCCAGCAGTCAGGAGTATGATCAGCCCCAGCATTTT
TRBV6-5	TRBD1	.	TRBJ1-6	CASRGTGGRNSPLHF	TGTGCCAGCAGAGGAACAGGGGGACGGAATTCACCCCTCCACTTT
TRBV30	TRBD1	.	TRBJ1-2	CAWGQRDRGAYGYTF	TGTGCCTGGGGGCAACGGGACAGGGGGGCCTATGGCTACACCTTC
TRBV6-5	.	.	TRBJ2-7	CASSYAGLAYWQYF	TGTGCCAGCAGTTATGCGGGGCTAGCTTACTGGCAGTACTTC
TRBV21-1	.	.	TRBJ1-5	CASSPTGVYQPQHF	TGTGCCAGCAGTCCCACAGGGGTATATCAGCCCCAGCATTTT
TRBV5-6	.	.	TRBJ1-6	CASSLGQMYNSPLHF	TGTGCCAGCAGCTTGGGACAGATGTATAATTCACCCCTCCACTTT
TRBV6-5	.	.	TRBJ1-1	CASSSQPVNTEAFF	TGTGCCAGCAGTTCGCAACCCGTGAACACTGAAGCTTTCTTT
TRBV14	TRBD1	.	TRBJ1-6	CASSQRQTGSNSPLHF	TGTGCCAGCAGCCAAAGGCAGACAGGGTCGAATTCACCCCTCCACTTT
TRBV6-2/TRBV6-3	.	few	TRBJ1-2	CASSDPGAKVGYTF	TGTGCCAGCAGTGACCCCGGGGCCAAGGTCGGCTACACCTTC
TRBV27	.	once	TRBJ1-1	CASSSPRVGAEAFF	TGTGCCAGCAGTTCCCCCAGGGTAGGAGCTGAAGCTTTCTTT
TRBV7-8	TRBD1	.	TRBJ1-4	CASSTGQGLGSNEKLFF	TGTGCCAGCAGCACCGGACAGGGCCTCGGGTCAAATGAAAAACTGTTTTTT
TRBV18	TRBD1	.	TRBJ2-1	CASSQGQGDEQFF	TGTGCCAGCTCACAAGGACAGGGTGATGAGCAGTTCTTC
TRBV7-3	.	.	TRBJ2-7	CASSLAKSYEQYF	TGTGCCAGCAGCTTAGCAAAATCTTACGAGCAGTACTTC
TRBV28	.	.	TRBJ2-5	CASSLGTRGQETQYF	TGTGCCAGCAGTTTAGGCACCCGGGGGCAGGAGACCCAGTACTTC
TRBV7-2	TRBD2	once	TRBJ2-7	CASSLERGAYEQYF	TGTGCCAGCAGCTTAGAGCGGGGGGCCTACGAGCAGTACTTC
TRBV4-1	.	.	TRBJ2-5	CASSLDPRGTQYF	TGCGCCAGCAGCCTGGACCCGCGGGGGACCCAGTACTTC
TRBV28	.	once	TRBJ1-2	CASSQQGRYGYTF	TGTGCCAGCAGTCAACAGGGTCGGTATGGCTACACCTTC
TRBV6-5	.	.	TRBJ1-4	CASSRAGMGNEKLFF	TGTGCCAGCAGTCGAGCAGGGATGGGTAATGAAAAACTGTTTTTT
TRBV6-4	.	once	TRBJ1-1	CASSLRGDTEAFF	TGTGCCAGCAGTTTGAGGGGGGACACAGAAGCTTTCTTT
TRBV9	.	.	TRBJ2-2	CASRIGLNTGELFF	TGTGCCAGCAGGATCGGGCTGAACACCGGGGAGCTGTTTTTT
TRBV4-2	TRBD1	.	TRBJ1-1	CASSQAQGQAEPEAFF	TGTGCCAGCAGCCAAGCACAGGGACAGGCCGAGCCTGAAGCTTTCTTT
TRBV3-1/TRBV3-2	TRBD2	.	TRBJ2-7	CASSQVTSGGARSYEQYF	TGTGCCAGCAGCCAAGTAACTAGCGGGGGGGCGAGGTCCTACGAGCAGTACTTC
TRBV6-4	TRBD1	.	TRBJ2-2	CASSDSNRGSGELFF	TGTGCCAGCAGTGACTCCAACAGGGGATCGGGGGAGCTGTTTTTT
TRBV30	TRBD2	.	TRBJ2-5	CAWGLAGLQETQYF	TGTGCCTGGGGACTAGCGGGCCTCCAAGAGACCCAGTACTTC
TRBV5-1	.	.	TRBJ1-5	CASSPFPLGPKNQPQHF	TGCGCCAGCAGCCCATTCCCGCTGGGGCCGAAGAATCAGCCCCAGCATTTT
TRBV6-1	.	.	TRBJ2-7	CASSDRGRTRYEQYF	TGTGCCAGCAGTGATCGGGGGCGTACCCGGTACGAGCAGTACTTC
TRBV5-6	.	.	TRBJ2-5	CASSLSAGQETQYF	TGTGCCAGCAGCTTGTCGGCAGGCCAAGAGACCCAGTACTTC
TRBV24-1	TRBD2	.	TRBJ2-1	CATSTAGGSGEQFF	TGTGCCACCAGTACCGCGGGGGGGTCGGGAGAGCAGTTCTTC
TRBV6-5	.	.	TRBJ2-7	CASIQGIRSYEQYF	TGTGCCAGCATTCAGGGGATAAGGTCCTACGAGCAGTACTTC